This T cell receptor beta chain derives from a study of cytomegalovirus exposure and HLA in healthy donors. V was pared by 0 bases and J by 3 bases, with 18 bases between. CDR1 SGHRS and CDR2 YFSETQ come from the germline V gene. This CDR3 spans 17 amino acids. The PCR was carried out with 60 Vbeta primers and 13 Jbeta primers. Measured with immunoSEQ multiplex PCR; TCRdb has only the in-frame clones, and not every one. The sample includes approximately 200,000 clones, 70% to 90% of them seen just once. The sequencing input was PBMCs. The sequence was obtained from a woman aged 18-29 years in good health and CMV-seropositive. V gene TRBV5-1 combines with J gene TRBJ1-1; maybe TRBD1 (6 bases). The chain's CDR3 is CASSLGGGAMWDTEAFF. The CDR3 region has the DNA TGCGCCAGCAGCTTGGGGGGGGGCGCGATGTGGGACACTGAAGCTTTCTTT.